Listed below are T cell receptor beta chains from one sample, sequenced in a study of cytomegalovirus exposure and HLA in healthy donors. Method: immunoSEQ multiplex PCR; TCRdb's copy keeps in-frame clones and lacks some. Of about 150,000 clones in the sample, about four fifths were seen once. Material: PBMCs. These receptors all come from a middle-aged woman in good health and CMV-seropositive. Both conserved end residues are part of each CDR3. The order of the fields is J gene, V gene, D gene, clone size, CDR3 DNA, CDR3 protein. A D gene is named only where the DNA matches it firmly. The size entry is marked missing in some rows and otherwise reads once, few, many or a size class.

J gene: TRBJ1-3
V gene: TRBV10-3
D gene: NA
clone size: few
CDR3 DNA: TGTGCCATCATGGAGGGAAGTGGAAACACCATATATTTT
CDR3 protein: CAIMEGSGNTIYF

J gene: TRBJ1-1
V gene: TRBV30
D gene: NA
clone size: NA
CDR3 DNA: TGTGCCTGGAGTGTAGGGGTTGAAGCTTTCTTT
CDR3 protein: CAWSVGVEAFF

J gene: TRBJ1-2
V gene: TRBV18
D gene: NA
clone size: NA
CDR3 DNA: TGTGCCAGCTCACCAATTGGCAGCGAAACCGCTGCCCATGGCTACACCTTC
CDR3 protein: CASSPIGSETAAHGYTF

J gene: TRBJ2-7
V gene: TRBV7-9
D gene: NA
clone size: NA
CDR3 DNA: TGTGCCAGCAGCTTAGATAGCACCTCCTACGAGCAGTACTTC
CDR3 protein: CASSLDSTSYEQYF

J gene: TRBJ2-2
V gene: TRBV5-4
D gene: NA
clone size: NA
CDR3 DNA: TGTGCCAGCGGCCCCAGGGGGGACACCGGGGAGCTGTTTTTT
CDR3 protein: CASGPRGDTGELFF

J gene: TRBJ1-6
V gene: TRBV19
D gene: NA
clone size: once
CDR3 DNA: TGTGCCAGTAGTATTATAAGGACAAGAAATTCACCCCTCCACTTT
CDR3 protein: CASSIIRTRNSPLHF

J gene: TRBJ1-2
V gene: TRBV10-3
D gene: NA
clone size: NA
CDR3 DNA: TGTGCCATCGGAGGACTCTCGAACTATGGCTACACCTTC
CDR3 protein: CAIGGLSNYGYTF

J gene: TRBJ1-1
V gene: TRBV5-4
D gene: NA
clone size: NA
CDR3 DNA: TGTGCCAGCAGCTCGGGAGGGGGAAGGAACACTGAAGCTTTCTTT
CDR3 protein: CASSSGGGRNTEAFF

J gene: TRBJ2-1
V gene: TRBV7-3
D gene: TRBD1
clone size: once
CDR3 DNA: TGTGCCAGCGGGACAGGGGGCGCTTCCTACAATGAGCAGTTCTTC
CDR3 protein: CASGTGGASYNEQFF

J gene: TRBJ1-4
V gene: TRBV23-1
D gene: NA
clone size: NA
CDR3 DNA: TGCGCCAGCAGTCACCGCCGAGGACATCTGATCGAGTTT
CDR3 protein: CASSHRRGHLIEF

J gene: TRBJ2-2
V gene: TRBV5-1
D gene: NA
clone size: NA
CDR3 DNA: TGCGCCAGCAGCTTGGAACACCTTACCGGGGAGCTGTTTTTT
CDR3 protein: CASSLEHLTGELFF

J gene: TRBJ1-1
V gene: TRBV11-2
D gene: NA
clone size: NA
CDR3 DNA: TGTGCCAGCAGCTTAGTGGGGCCGAACACTGAAGCTTTCTTT
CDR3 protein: CASSLVGPNTEAFF

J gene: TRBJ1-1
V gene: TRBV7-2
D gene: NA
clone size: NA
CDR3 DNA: TGTGCCAGCAGCTTAGGACAGAACACTGAAGCTTTCTTT
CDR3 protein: CASSLGQNTEAFF

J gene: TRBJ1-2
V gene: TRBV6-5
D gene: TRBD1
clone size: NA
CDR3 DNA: TGTGCCGCACAGGGGGCGGATGGCTACACCTTC
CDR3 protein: CAAQGADGYTF

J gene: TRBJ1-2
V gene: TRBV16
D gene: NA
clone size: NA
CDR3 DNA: TGTGCCAGCAGCCAATATTCGGAAATTCGGGGAAATACTGACTTC
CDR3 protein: CASSQYSEIRGNTDF

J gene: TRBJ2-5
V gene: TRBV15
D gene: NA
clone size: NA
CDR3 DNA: TGTGCCACCAGCAGGAGAAGCGGGTTCATAACAGAGACCCAGTACTTC
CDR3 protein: CATSRRSGFITETQYF

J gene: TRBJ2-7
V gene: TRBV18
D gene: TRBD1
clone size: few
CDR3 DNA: TGTGCCAGCTCACCCGGGACAGGGGTTTACTTC
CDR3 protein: CASSPGTGVYF

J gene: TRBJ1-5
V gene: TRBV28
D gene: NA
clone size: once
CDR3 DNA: TGTGCCAGCACCCGGGGTCGTGATCAGCCCCAGCATTTT
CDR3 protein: CASTRGRDQPQHF

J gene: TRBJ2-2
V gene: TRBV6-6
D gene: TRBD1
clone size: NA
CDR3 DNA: TGTGCCAGCAGCAAGGACAGGGTGAGCACCGGGGAGCTGTTTTTT
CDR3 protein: CASSKDRVSTGELFF

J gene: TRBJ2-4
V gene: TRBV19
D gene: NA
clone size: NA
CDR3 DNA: TGTGCCAGTAGTATAGATTTGGGGGCCGGAGCCAAAAACATTCAGTACTTC
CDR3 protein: CASSIDLGAGAKNIQYF

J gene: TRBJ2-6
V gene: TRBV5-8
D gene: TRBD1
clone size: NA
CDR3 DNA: TGTGCCAGCAGCTTGGCCTTAGGGGGCGCATCTGGGGCCAACGTCCTGACTTTC
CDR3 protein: CASSLALGGASGANVLTF

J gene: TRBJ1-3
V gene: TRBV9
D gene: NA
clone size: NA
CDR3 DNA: TGTGCCAGCAGCGCGCGGCACAGGAGCTCTGGAAACACCATATATTTT
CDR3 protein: CASSARHRSSGNTIYF

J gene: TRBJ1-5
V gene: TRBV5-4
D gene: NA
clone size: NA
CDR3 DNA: TGTGCCAGCAGCTTGGATCCAGTTAGCAATCAGCCCCAGCATTTT
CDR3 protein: CASSLDPVSNQPQHF

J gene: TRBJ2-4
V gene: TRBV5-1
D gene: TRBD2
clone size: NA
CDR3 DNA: TGCGCCGGCAGCTCAGCGGGAGGAGGTGGAAAAAACATTCAGTACTTC
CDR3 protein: CAGSSAGGGGKNIQYF

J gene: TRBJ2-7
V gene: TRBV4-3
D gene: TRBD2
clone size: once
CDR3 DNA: TGCGCCAGCAGCCAAGATGCGGGGGAGTCCTACGAGCAGTACTTC
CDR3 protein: CASSQDAGESYEQYF

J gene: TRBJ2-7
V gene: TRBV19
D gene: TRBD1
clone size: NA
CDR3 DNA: TGTGCCAGTAGCGGGACAGGGGAATTGTACGAGCAGTACTTC
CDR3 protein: CASSGTGELYEQYF

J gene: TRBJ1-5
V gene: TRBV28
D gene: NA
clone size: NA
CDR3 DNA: TGTGCCAGCAGCCAAGAGCCATTTAGCAATCAGCCCCAGCATTTT
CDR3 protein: CASSQEPFSNQPQHF

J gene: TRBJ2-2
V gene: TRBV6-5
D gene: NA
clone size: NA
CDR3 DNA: TGTGCCAGCAGTTACTCTTCTACCGGGGAGCTGTTTTTT
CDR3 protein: CASSYSSTGELFF

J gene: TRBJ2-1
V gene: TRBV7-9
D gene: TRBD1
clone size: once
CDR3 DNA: TGTGCCAGCAGCTTGGGGGACAGGGTCCGACAAGACAGAAGCAATGAGCAGTTCTTC
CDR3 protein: CASSLGDRVRQDRSNEQFF

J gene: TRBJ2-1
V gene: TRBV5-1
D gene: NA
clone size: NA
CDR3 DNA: TGCGCCAGCAGCCTCTCGAGTGCGGGGTTCTACAATGAGCAGTTCTTC
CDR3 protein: CASSLSSAGFYNEQFF

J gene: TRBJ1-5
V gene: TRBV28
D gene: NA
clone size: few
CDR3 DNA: TGTGCCAGCAGTTCGTCACAGGAGAATCAGCCCCAGCATTTT
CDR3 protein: CASSSSQENQPQHF

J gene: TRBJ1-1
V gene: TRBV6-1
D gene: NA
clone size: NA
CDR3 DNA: TGTGCCGTGGGAGGGGAAAAGCACACTGAAGCTTTCTTT
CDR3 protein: CAVGGEKHTEAFF

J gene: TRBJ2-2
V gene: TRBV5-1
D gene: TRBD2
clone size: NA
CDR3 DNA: TGCGCCAGCAGCGCGATCCTTCCGGGACTAGCGGGGGGGCAAGTCGGGGAGCTGTTTTTT
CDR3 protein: CASSAILPGLAGGQVGELFF

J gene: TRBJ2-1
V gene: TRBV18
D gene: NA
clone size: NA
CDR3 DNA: TGTGCCAGCTCACCACAGAATCGGGACAATGAGCAGTTCTTC
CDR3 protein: CASSPQNRDNEQFF

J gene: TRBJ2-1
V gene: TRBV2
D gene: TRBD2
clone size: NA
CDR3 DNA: TGTGCCAGCAGACTAGCGGTATCCTACAATGAGCAGTTCTTC
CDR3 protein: CASRLAVSYNEQFF

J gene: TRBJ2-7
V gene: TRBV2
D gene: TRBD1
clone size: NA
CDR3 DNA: TGTGCCAGCAGAGGACAGGGTTACGAGCAGTACTTC
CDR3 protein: CASRGQGYEQYF

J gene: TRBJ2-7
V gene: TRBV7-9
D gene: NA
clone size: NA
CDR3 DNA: TGTGCCAGCAGCTTGACAGGACCCTCTTACGAGCAGTACTTC
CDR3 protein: CASSLTGPSYEQYF

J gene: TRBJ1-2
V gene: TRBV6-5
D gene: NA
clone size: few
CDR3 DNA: TGTGCCAGCAGTTACTCGGCAGGGAACTATGGCTACACCTTC
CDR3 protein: CASSYSAGNYGYTF

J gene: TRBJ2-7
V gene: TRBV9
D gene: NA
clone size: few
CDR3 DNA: TGTGCCAGCAGCGTAAAGCCCGCCTACGAGCAGTACTTC
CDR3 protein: CASSVKPAYEQYF

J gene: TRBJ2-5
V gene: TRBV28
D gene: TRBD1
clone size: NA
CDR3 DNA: TGTGCCAGCAGGACCACTACAGGGGTCGAGACCCAGTACTTC
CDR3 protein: CASRTTTGVETQYF

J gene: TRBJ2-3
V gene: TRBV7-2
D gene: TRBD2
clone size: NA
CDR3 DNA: TGTGCCAGCAGCTCCGGCGGGACTAGCGGGGGAGGGACAGATACGCAGTATTTT
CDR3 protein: CASSSGGTSGGGTDTQYF

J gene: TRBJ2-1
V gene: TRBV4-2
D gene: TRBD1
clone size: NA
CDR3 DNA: TGTGCCAGCAGCCAAGGCACCGGGACAGGGCCCAACAATGAGCAGTTCTTC
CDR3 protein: CASSQGTGTGPNNEQFF

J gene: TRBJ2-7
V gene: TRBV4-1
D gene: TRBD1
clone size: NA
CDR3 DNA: TGCGCCAGCAGCCAAGTTTGGACAGGAACCTACGAGCAGTACTTC
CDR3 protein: CASSQVWTGTYEQYF

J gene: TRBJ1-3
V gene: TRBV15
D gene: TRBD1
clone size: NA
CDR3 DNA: TGTGCCACCAGCAGGGTGGACAGGTCCTCTGGAAACACCATATATTTT
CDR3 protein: CATSRVDRSSGNTIYF

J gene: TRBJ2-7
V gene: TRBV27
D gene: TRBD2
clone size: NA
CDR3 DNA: TGTGCCAGCGTCCACTCGGCGGGAGGGTACTACGAGCAGTACTTC
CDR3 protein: CASVHSAGGYYEQYF

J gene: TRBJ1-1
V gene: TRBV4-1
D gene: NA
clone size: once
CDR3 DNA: TGCGCCAGCAGCCAAGATGAACGTCCCGCCGTGGCAGGTGAAGCTTTCTTT
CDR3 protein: CASSQDERPAVAGEAFF

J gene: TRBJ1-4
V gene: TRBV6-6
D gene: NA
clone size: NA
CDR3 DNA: TGTGCCAGCAGTTACGGGGCCGGCTGGGATGAAAAACTGTTTTTT
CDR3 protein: CASSYGAGWDEKLFF

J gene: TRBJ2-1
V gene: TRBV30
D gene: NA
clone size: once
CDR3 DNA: TGTGCCTGGAGTGTTATCATTGGGCGGGACAATGAGCAGTTCTTC
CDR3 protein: CAWSVIIGRDNEQFF

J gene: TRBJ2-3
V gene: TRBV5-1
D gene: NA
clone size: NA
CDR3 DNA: TGCGCCAGCAGCCAACCCGGTTCAGATACGCAGTATTTT
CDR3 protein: CASSQPGSDTQYF

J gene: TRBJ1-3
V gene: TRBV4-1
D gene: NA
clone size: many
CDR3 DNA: TGCGCCAGCAGCCAAGATCCGGGATTCGGAAACACCATATATTTT
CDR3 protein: CASSQDPGFGNTIYF